Sequencing of this TCR beta chain was carried out in a study of T cells in localized non-small cell lung cancer. Germline CDR1 is MNHEY and CDR2 is SMNVEV (reference sequence). V gave up 5 bases and J gave up 4 bases, with 9 bases separating them. The CDR3 contains 13 residues. General study findings and limits: A higher density of T cells in blood coincided with extended overall survival. Sequencing was restricted to one tumor region; therefore, heterogeneity remains possible. Exceeding tumor, uninvolved adjacent lung had the highest T cell clonality.

In regard to this clone: Antigen specificity is unknown.

Generated by immunoSEQ multiplex PCR, the TCRdb table keeps only in-frame clones and is missing some. The table records roughly 77,000 clones, 70% to 90% of them present only once. The source of this sequence is a woman aged 40-75 years with stage I squamous cell lung carcinoma. This sample comprised peripheral blood, obtained before any cancer treatment. V and J are TRBV27 and TRBJ2-4; D ambiguous. CDR3 in amino acids: CASSLTLKNIQYF. DNA for the CDR3: TGTGCCAGCAGTCTGACCTTGAAAAACATTCAGTACTTC.